Listed below are T cell receptor beta chains from one sample, sequenced in a study of blood T cell repertoires in COVID-19. Clones were read by immunoSEQ multiplex PCR, and TCRdb kept only the in-frame ones, dropping some. The sample has tens of thousands of clones; roughly nine tenths are singletons. Sequenced: peripheral blood. The receptors stem from a human donor in a cohort sampled during active COVID-19. The CDR3 runs from the conserved cysteine through the conserved F or W. A D gene is named only where the DNA matches it firmly. The size field is filled for only some rows; it gives once, few, many or a size class.

J,D,V,size,CDR3,DNA
TRBJ2-1,NA,TRBV4-2,NA,CASSQDLADEQFF,TGTGCCAGCAGCCAAGATCTAGCCGATGAGCAGTTCTTC
TRBJ1-2,TRBD1,TRBV11-1,NA,CASSRMTGWSDGYTF,TGTGCCAGCAGCCGGATGACAGGGTGGAGTGATGGCTACACCTTC
TRBJ1-1,NA,TRBV12-3/TRBV12-4,NA,CASSFGTVREAFF,TGTGCCAGCAGTTTCGGGACTGTCCGTGAAGCTTTCTTT
TRBJ1-5,NA,TRBV13,NA,CASSPGRNQPQHF,TGTGCCAGCAGTCCGGGGAGGAATCAGCCCCAGCATTTT
TRBJ2-2,TRBD1,TRBV28,NA,CASTSGGYGGELFF,TGTGCCAGCACCTCAGGGGGCTATGGCGGGGAGCTGTTTTTT
TRBJ1-2,NA,TRBV9,NA,CASSPSNYGYTF,TGTGCCAGCAGCCCATCCAACTATGGCTACACCTTC
TRBJ1-1,NA,TRBV6-5,NA,CASSYREMNTEAFF,TGTGCCAGCAGTTACAGGGAGATGAACACTGAAGCTTTCTTT
TRBJ2-5,TRBD1,TRBV27,NA,CASSIGGQGRGETQYF,TGTGCCAGCAGTATTGGGGGACAGGGGAGAGGAGAGACCCAGTACTTC
TRBJ2-2,TRBD2,TRBV4-1,few,CASSQERMGLAGATRTGELFF,TGCGCCAGCAGCCAAGAGAGAATGGGACTAGCGGGAGCGACAAGGACCGGGGAGCTGTTTTTT
TRBJ2-4,TRBD2,TRBV11-2,NA,CASSHLRGGNNIQYF,TGTGCCAGCAGCCATTTGCGCGGGGGGAACAACATTCAGTACTTC
TRBJ2-6,NA,TRBV9,once,CASSVTDGANVLTF,TGTGCCAGCAGCGTAACTGATGGGGCCAACGTCCTGACTTTC
TRBJ1-2,TRBD1,TRBV5-4,once,CASSLPGQDYGYTF,TGTGCCAGCAGCTTGCCCGGACAGGACTATGGCTACACCTTC
TRBJ2-5,NA,TRBV5-4,NA,CASSLWDSTGETQYF,TGTGCCAGCAGCTTATGGGACTCCACGGGGGAGACCCAGTACTTC
TRBJ2-1,TRBD1,TRBV3-1/TRBV3-2,NA,CASSFRPGQKNNEQFF,TGTGCCAGCAGCTTCCGACCGGGACAGAAAAACAATGAGCAGTTCTTC
TRBJ2-4,NA,TRBV6-5,NA,CASSAGFPKNIQYF,TGTGCCAGCTCGGCGGGCTTTCCCAAAAACATTCAGTACTTC
TRBJ1-1,NA,TRBV28,NA,CASSLWDTNTEAFF,TGTGCCAGCAGTTTATGGGACACAAACACTGAAGCTTTCTTT
TRBJ1-1,NA,TRBV5-1,NA,CASSLITGDEAFF,TGCGCCAGCAGCTTGATAACAGGAGATGAAGCTTTCTTT
TRBJ1-2,NA,TRBV5-1,NA,CASSREWAGGTNYGYTF,TGCGCCAGCAGCCGTGAGTGGGCCGGAGGCACTAACTATGGCTACACCTTC
TRBJ1-1,NA,TRBV25-1,NA,CASSEFGGGTAEAFF,TGTGCCAGCAGTGAATTCGGTGGGGGGACTGCTGAAGCTTTCTTT
TRBJ1-5,NA,TRBV7-6,NA,CASSLGDRTHQPQHF,TGTGCCAGCAGCTTAGGAGACAGAACCCATCAGCCCCAGCATTTT
TRBJ1-1,TRBD1,TRBV27,NA,CASRLGGRVAEAFF,TGTGCCAGCAGACTAGGGGGCAGGGTGGCTGAAGCTTTCTTT
TRBJ2-1,NA,TRBV4-1,few,CASSQAGGSYNEQFF,TGCGCCAGCAGCCAAGCCGGGGGCTCCTACAATGAGCAGTTCTTC
TRBJ1-1,NA,TRBV6-5,NA,CASTDLGGKNTEAFF,TGTGCCAGCACCGACTTGGGAGGGAAGAACACTGAAGCTTTCTTT
TRBJ1-3,TRBD1,TRBV5-1,NA,CASSTDRVASGNTIYF,TGCGCCAGCAGCACGGACAGGGTGGCGTCTGGAAACACCATATATTTT
TRBJ1-4,TRBD1,TRBV6-4,NA,CASSHEQGSNEKLFF,TGTGCCAGCAGTCACGAACAGGGGTCCAATGAAAAACTGTTTTTT
TRBJ1-2,TRBD1,TRBV3-1/TRBV3-2,NA,CASRPQGGNYGYTF,TGTGCCAGCAGACCACAGGGGGGAAACTATGGCTACACCTTC
TRBJ2-5,TRBD2,TRBV7-2,NA,CASRTGLAGYQETQYF,TGTGCCAGCAGGACAGGACTAGCGGGGTACCAAGAGACCCAGTACTTC
TRBJ1-2,NA,TRBV15,NA,CATSTEVQDGYTF,TGTGCCACCAGCACAGAGGTACAGGATGGCTACACCTTC
TRBJ1-2,TRBD1,TRBV5-4,NA,CASKGGVIYGYTF,TGTGCCAGCAAAGGGGGCGTGATCTATGGCTACACCTTC
TRBJ2-2,NA,TRBV10-3,NA,CAITLNTGELFF,TGTGCCATCACCCTCAACACCGGGGAGCTGTTTTTT
TRBJ2-6,TRBD1,TRBV7-2,NA,CASSSTGAGANVLTF,TGTGCCAGCAGCTCTACAGGGGCTGGGGCCAACGTCCTGACTTTC
TRBJ1-1,NA,TRBV6-4,few,CASSAGTRARAFF,TGTGCCAGCAGTGCGGGGACACGGGCACGCGCTTTCTTT
TRBJ1-1,NA,TRBV18,NA,CASSPGQATEAFF,TGTGCCAGCTCACCCGGACAAGCCACTGAAGCTTTCTTT
TRBJ2-5,TRBD2,TRBV4-2,NA,CASSQGGVAGGSWETQYF,TGTGCCAGCAGCCAAGGAGGAGTAGCGGGGGGGTCATGGGAGACCCAGTACTTC
TRBJ2-2,NA,TRBV5-1,NA,CASSLRLANTGELFF,TGCGCCAGCAGCTTGAGGCTAGCGAACACCGGGGAGCTGTTTTTT
TRBJ2-2,NA,TRBV29-1,NA,CSVGGRGNTGELFF,TGCAGCGTTGGGGGCAGGGGAAACACCGGGGAGCTGTTTTTT
TRBJ1-2,TRBD1,TRBV28,NA,CASSLTGANYGYTF,TGTGCCAGCAGTTTAACAGGGGCTAACTATGGCTACACCTTC
TRBJ1-5,TRBD1,TRBV3-1/TRBV3-2,NA,CASSAGQGSWQPQHF,TGTGCCAGCAGCGCGGGACAGGGGTCGTGGCAGCCCCAGCATTTT
TRBJ2-5,NA,TRBV7-9,NA,CASSFLQNGAQYF,TGTGCCAGCAGCTTTCTACAGAACGGGGCCCAGTACTTC
TRBJ2-3,NA,TRBV5-1,NA,CASSLLDTQYF,TGCGCCAGCAGCTTACTAGATACGCAGTATTTT
TRBJ2-3,TRBD2,TRBV9,NA,CASSSLAGGPDTQYF,TGTGCCAGCAGCTCCCTAGCGGGAGGGCCAGATACGCAGTATTTT
TRBJ1-1,TRBD1,TRBV7-9,NA,CASSNPGTGGSF,TGTGCCAGCAGCAACCCCGGGACAGGAGGATCTTTT
TRBJ2-1,TRBD2,TRBV27,NA,CASSSGLANEQFF,TGTGCCAGCAGCTCGGGACTAGCCAATGAGCAGTTCTTC
TRBJ1-1,TRBD1,TRBV14,NA,CASSQDAGGAFF,TGTGCCAGCAGCCAAGATGCAGGGGGGGCTTTCTTT
TRBJ2-3,NA,TRBV3-1/TRBV3-2,NA,CASSQDGWVDTQYF,TGTGCCAGCAGCCAAGACGGGTGGGTGGATACGCAGTATTTT
TRBJ1-1,NA,TRBV28,NA,CASSFSRLGNTEAFF,TGTGCCAGCAGTTTCTCACGACTGGGGAACACTGAAGCTTTCTTT
TRBJ1-3,NA,TRBV30,NA,CAWAGGPSGNTIYF,TGTGCCTGGGCGGGGGGGCCTTCTGGAAACACCATATATTTT
TRBJ1-1,NA,TRBV4-1,NA,CASSLAGGTEAFF,TGCGCCAGCAGCCTAGCCGGAGGCACTGAAGCTTTCTTT
TRBJ1-2,NA,TRBV9,once,CASTRRRDENGYTF,TGTGCCAGCACTCGCCGCCGGGATGAGAATGGCTACACCTTC
TRBJ2-1,NA,TRBV14,NA,CRYNEQFF,TGTCGGTACAATGAGCAGTTCTTC
TRBJ2-5,NA,TRBV6-5,NA,CASGPRDQETQYF,TGTGCCAGCGGCCCCCGGGACCAAGAGACCCAGTACTTC
TRBJ2-3,TRBD2,TRBV24-1,NA,CATSDQTKLAGGTDTQYF,TGTGCCACCAGTGATCAAACCAAACTAGCGGGGGGCACAGATACGCAGTATTTT
TRBJ1-2,TRBD1,TRBV29-1,NA,CSVEKGALYGYTF,TGCAGCGTTGAAAAGGGGGCTCTTTATGGCTACACCTTC
TRBJ1-1,NA,TRBV6-5,NA,CASSPAQLTEAFF,TGTGCCAGCAGTCCCGCCCAGTTGACTGAAGCTTTCTTT
TRBJ2-1,NA,TRBV5-1,NA,CASSLPGPTGDEQFF,TGCGCCAGCAGCTTGCCAGGCCCGACGGGGGATGAGCAGTTCTTC